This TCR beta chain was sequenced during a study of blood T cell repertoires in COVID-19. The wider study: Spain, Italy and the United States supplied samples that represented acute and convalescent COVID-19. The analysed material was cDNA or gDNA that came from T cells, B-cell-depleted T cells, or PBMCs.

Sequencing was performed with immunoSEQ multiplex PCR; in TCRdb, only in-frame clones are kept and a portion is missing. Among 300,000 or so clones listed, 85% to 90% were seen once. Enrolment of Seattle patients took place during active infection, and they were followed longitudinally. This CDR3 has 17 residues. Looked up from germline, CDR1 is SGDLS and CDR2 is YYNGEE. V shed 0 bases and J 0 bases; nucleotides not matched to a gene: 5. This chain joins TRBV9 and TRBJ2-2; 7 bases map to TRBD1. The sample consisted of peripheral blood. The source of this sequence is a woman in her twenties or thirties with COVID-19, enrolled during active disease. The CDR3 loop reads CASSVAGDSSNTGELFF. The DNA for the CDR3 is TGTGCCAGCAGCGTAGCTGGGGACAGCTCGAACACCGGGGAGCTGTTTTTT. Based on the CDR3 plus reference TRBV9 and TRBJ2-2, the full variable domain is DSGVTQTPKHLITATGQRVTLRCSPRSGDLSVYWYQQSLDQGLQFLIQYYNGEERAKGNILERFSAQQFPDLHSELNLSSLELGDSALYFCASSVAGDSSNTGELFFGEGSRLTVL.